These 14 T cell receptor beta chains originate from one sample sequenced in a study of early T cells in non-severe SARS-CoV-2 infection. TCRdb analysed the 5' RACE reads with MiXCR anew, one entry per CDR3 protein. The sample lists some 40,000 distinct CDR3 sequences, around 5% occurring once. The source material was whole blood. These receptors all come from an adult who was a healthcare worker with PCR-confirmed SARS-CoV-2 infection or an uninfected control (not recorded which).

This clonotype came up a few times. The chain links TRBV12-3 or TRBV12-4 to TRBJ2-5; possibly TRBD2 for D (5 bases). V was trimmed by 5 bases and J by 4 bases, leaving 8 bases between them. The CDR3 loop spans 12 amino acids. The CDR3: CASSVTRETQYF. Written as DNA, the CDR3 is TGTGCCAGCAGTGTAACTAGAGAGACCCAGTACTTC.

The chain recombines TRBV28 with TRBJ1-5; the match to TRBD1 covers 8 bases. Losses at the gene ends were 7 bases for V and 1 base for J; bases not matched to a gene: 6. Germline V gene lookup returns CDR1 MDHEN and CDR2 SYDVKM. The CDR3 has 15 amino acids. This CDR3 is CASNPTGASNQPQHF. The CDR3 DNA reads as TGTGCCAGCAACCCGACAGGGGCAAGCAATCAGCCCCAGCATTTT.

The table lists this clonotype with many counts. The chain employs TRBV9 and TRBJ1-2; D ambiguous. This CDR3 is built from 8 residues. Germline V gives CDR1 SGDLS, CDR2 YYNGEE. The CDR3 nucleotides read TGTGCTAACTATGGCTACACCTTC. Its translation is CANYGYTF.

This clonotype was recorded a few times. The V and J genes are TRBV5-1 and TRBJ2-7, with TRBD1 matching over 9 bases. The V segment lost 2 bases and the J segment 0 bases; nucleotides outside the gene matches: 12. The germline CDR1 and CDR2 sequences are SGHRS and YFSETQ. The CDR3 is made up of 18 amino acids. The CDR3 here is CASSLRSIGQGISYEQYF. The DNA of the CDR3 is TGCGCCAGCAGCTTACGGTCTATAGGACAGGGGATCTCCTACGAGCAGTACTTC. Filled out from reference TRBV5-1 and TRBJ2-7, the complete variable domain reads KAGVTQTPRYLIKTRGQQVTLSCSPISGHRSVSWYQQTPGQGLQFLFEYFSETQRNKGNFPGRFSGRQFSNSRSEMNVSTLELGDSALYLCASSLRSIGQGISYEQYFGPGTRLTVT.

This clonotype was seen only a few times. This chain links TRBV15 with TRBJ2-2; TRBD2 might be the D (5 bases). Trimming took 4 bases from V and 1 from J, leaving 13 bases between them. The CDR3 is 16 amino acids. In germline, CDR1 is LNHNV, CDR2 YYDKDF (reference sequence). The CDR3, as DNA: TGTGCCACCAGCAAGGCGGGTGCCATGAACACCGGGGAGCTGTTTTTT. Translating gives CATSKAGAMNTGELFF.

Many counts were recorded for this clonotype. The chain joins TRBV2 to TRBJ2-1; D uncertain. The V end was cut by 7 bases, the J end by 5 bases, with 12 bases between. The CDR3 is 13 amino acids. The germline CDR1 and CDR2 sequences are SNHLY and FYNNEI. The CDR3 reads CASNPEANNEQFF. The CDR3 bases are TGTGCCAGCAACCCTGAAGCTAACAATGAGCAGTTCTTC.

The rearrangement joins TRBV25-1 to TRBJ1-6; possibly TRBD1 for D (6 bases). The CDR3 consists of 14 residues. The ends were cut back, 6 bases at V and 6 bases at J, with 12 bases in the middle. Germline CDR1 is MGHDK and CDR2 is SYGVNS. The CDR3 nucleotides are TGTGCCAGCAGCCAAGGGGGTAGTAATTCACCCCTCCACTTT. It specifies CASSQGGSNSPLHF.

The V gene is TRBV6-6, the J gene TRBJ2-2; TRBD1 agrees at 7 bases. The V and J ends lost 6 bases and 5 bases, in that order; junction bases with no gene match: 6. The CDR3 spans 14 residues. CDR1 and CDR2 (germline): MNHNY, SVGAGI (reference sequence). CDR3: CASRTDRETGELFF. DNA for the CDR3: TGTGCCAGCAGAACAGACAGGGAAACCGGGGAGCTGTTTTTT.

V gene TRBV18 combines with J gene TRBJ2-4, with D unresolved. V lost 5 bases, J lost 1 base, and 12 bases lay in between. CDR1 and CDR2 (germline): KGHSH, LQKENI. The CDR3 is made up of 15 amino acids. The CDR3 sequence: CASSGVVAAKNIQYF. The CDR3 DNA reads TGTGCCAGCTCAGGAGTGGTGGCGGCCAAAAACATTCAGTACTTC.

V is TRBV5-5 and J is TRBJ2-1; the D is unclear. Trimming removed 4 bases at V and 9 bases at J, with 14 bases between. The CDR3 is 13 amino acids. The germline gives CDR1 SGHKS, CDR2 YYEKEE (reference sequence). In nucleotides, the CDR3 is TGTGCCAGCAGCCTAGGCCCCTGGGCTGAGCAGTTCTTC. Encoded protein: CASSLGPWAEQFF.

The V and J genes are TRBV5-1 and TRBJ2-1; 7 bases align to TRBD2. The CDR3 loop spans 13 amino acids. With V trimmed by 7 bases and J by 5 bases, 6 bases remained unmatched. Per germline, CDR1 SGHRS and CDR2 YFSETQ. The CDR3 here is CASRSGGDNEQFF. Here the CDR3 DNA reads TGCGCCAGCCGATCGGGAGGTGACAATGAGCAGTTCTTC.

The chain has TRBV18 and TRBJ2-2, with no clear D. The germline gives CDR1 KGHSH, CDR2 LQKENI. Trimming cost V 3 bases and J 1 base, with 12 bases left between them. The CDR3 covers 16 residues. The CDR3 sequence: CASSPFLSMNTGELFF. CDR3 bases: TGTGCCAGCTCACCCTTTTTGTCGATGAACACCGGGGAGCTGTTTTTT.

With respect to this clonotype: Relative to the germline gene, one junction end is altered; a read error may explain this. This rearrangement joins TRBV6-4 to TRBJ2-1, with TRBD1 as a possible D gene (6 bases). The germline gives CDR1 MRHNA, CDR2 SNTAGT. CDR3 size: 14 residues. CDR3 sequence (DNA): TGTGCCAGCAGTGAGAGTGATTTGGACAGCCACCTTATCTTC. It encodes CASSESDLDSHLIF.

At least ten counts were recorded for this clonotype. V gene TRBV7-2 combines with J gene TRBJ2-6, with unresolved D. The CDR3 length is 17 residues. Germline V gene lookup returns CDR1 SGHTA and CDR2 FQGNSA. With 5 bases removed from V and 4 bases from J, the gap between germline ends came to 18 bases. CDR3 sequence (DNA): TGTGCCAGCAGCCCGTATATGAGAGGAGCCGGGGCCAACGTCCTGACTTTC. Protein: CASSPYMRGAGANVLTF.